These 29 T cell receptor beta chains came from one sample sequenced in a study of early T cells in non-severe SARS-CoV-2 infection. One entry per CDR3 protein, called by TCRdb with MiXCR from the 5' RACE reads. The sample records under 140,000 distinct CDR3 sequences, over 10% being singletons. The sample here was whole blood, taken at baseline. These TCRs come from an adult who was a healthcare worker with PCR-confirmed SARS-CoV-2 infection or an uninfected control (not recorded which).

In its sample, this clonotype was seen many times. This chain links TRBV3-1 with TRBJ1-1; D remains ambiguous. The germline V gene encodes CDR1 LGHDT and CDR2 YNNKEL (reference sequence). This CDR3 spans 14 amino acids. V lost 1 base and J 3 bases, leaving 9 bases between the germline ends. This chain's CDR3 is CASSQAESHTEAFF. The CDR3 bases are TGTGCCAGCAGCCAAGCTGAGAGCCACACTGAAGCTTTCTTT.

This clonotype occurred a few times. The chain joins TRBV19 to TRBJ1-2, with TRBD1 matching 7 bases. The CDR3 contains 14 residues. The J segment lost 0 bases and the V segment lost 6 bases, leaving 4 bases of the junction unmatched. The germline V gene encodes CDR1 LNHDA and CDR2 SQIVND (reference sequence). In nucleotides, the CDR3 is TGTGCCAGTAGCAGACAGGGCTCTAACTATGGCTACACCTTC. Translating gives CASSRQGSNYGYTF.

Only a few counts were recorded for this clonotype. The chain couples TRBV24-1 to TRBJ2-2, with D possibly called TRBD1 or TRBD2 (5 bases each). Germline-derived CDR1 and CDR2 are KGHDR and SFDVKD. The CDR3 has 16 amino acids. Trimming cost V 2 bases and J 7 bases, with 16 bases left between them. DNA for the CDR3: TGTGCCACCAGTGATTCGGGACCGACGCTTGGCGGGGAGCTGTTTTTT. Residues: CATSDSGPTLGGELFF.

The V and J genes are TRBV6-5 and TRBJ1-4; D is undetermined. The CDR3 loop spans 13 amino acids. The germline V gene has CDR1 MNHEY and CDR2 SVGAGI. Trimming left V 2 bases short and J 8 bases short, with 9 bases between. The CDR3 DNA follows: TGTGCCAGCAGTTACAGTCGGGAGGAAAAACTGTTTTTT. It codes for CASSYSREEKLFF.

This rearrangement joins TRBV20-1 to TRBJ1-3; D is unresolved. Trimming stripped 1 base from V and 0 bases from J, with 4 bases between. Germline V gene lookup returns CDR1 DFQATT and CDR2 SNEGSKA (reference sequence). The CDR3 covers 13 residues. The CDR3 coding sequence is TGCAGTGCTAGAGGAGGCTCTGGAAACACCATATATTTT. It translates to CSARGGSGNTIYF.

This clonotype has a handful of counts. The chain combines TRBV5-1 with TRBJ1-1; tentative D call: TRBD1 (6 bases). Germline-derived CDR1 and CDR2 are SGHRS and YFSETQ. The CDR3 extends over 16 amino acids. V was cut by 0 bases and J by 9 bases, with 21 bases left in between. CDR3 loop: CASSLARTSGEAKAFF. The CDR3 DNA reads as TGCGCCAGCAGCTTGGCCAGGACGTCAGGGGAAGCCAAAGCTTTCTTT.

The chain employs TRBV20-1 and TRBJ2-7, with TRBD1 as a possible D gene (5 bases). In germline, CDR1 is DFQATT, CDR2 SNEGSKA (reference sequence). V was trimmed by 3 bases and J by 3 bases, leaving 9 bases between them. This CDR3 is built from 12 residues. CDR3 nucleotides: TGCAGTGCTAGGAGAACAGGCTACGAGCAGTACTTC. Amino acid sequence: CSARRTGYEQYF.

Notes on this clonotype: Because the CDR3 is missing its conserved closing phenylalanine or tryptophan, this is likely a read error. It is unclear where the CDR3 begins or ends on the DNA, so no DNA is shown, and the CDR3 is as TCRdb lists it. The chain employs TRBV29-1 and TRBJ2-1; the table gives TRBD1 as D, unverified against the DNA. Germline V lookup: CDR1 SQVTM, CDR2 ANQGSEA. With termini counted, the CDR3 has 8 amino acids. Here the CDR3 reads CSVESAHL.

The V and J genes are TRBV2 and TRBJ2-1, with TRBD2 identical over 8 bases. CDR3 length: 17 amino acids. CDR1 SNHLY and CDR2 FYNNEI come from the germline V gene. V was pared by 3 bases and J by 6 bases, with 13 bases of the junction left unmatched. The CDR3 coding sequence is TGTGCCAGCAGTGATACTCTCGGCGGGGGGCCCGGCAATGAGCAGTTCTTC. It specifies CASSDTLGGGPGNEQFF.

The genes are TRBV19 and TRBJ1-1; D is ambiguous. Trimming stripped 7 bases from V and 1 base from J, with 10 bases between. Germline V gene sequence: CDR1 LNHDA, CDR2 SQIVND (reference sequence). The CDR3 has 13 amino acids. CDR3 bases: TGTGCCAGTACCCGGCGGGGGAACACTGAAGCTTTCTTT. Translating it yields CASTRRGNTEAFF.

A few counts support this clonotype. This chain joins TRBV29-1 and TRBJ2-2; perhaps TRBD2 as D (6 bases). Trimming cost V 0 bases and J 4 bases, with 9 bases left between them. This CDR3 comprises 14 residues. Per germline, CDR1 SQVTM and CDR2 ANQGSEA. The CDR3 nucleotides are TGCAGCGTTGAAGATCAACTAGCCACCGGGGAGCTGTTTTTT. It codes for CSVEDQLATGELFF.

This chain joins TRBV28 and TRBJ1-1; D remains unclear. This CDR3 contains 9 residues. Germline CDR1 reads MDHEN; CDR2 reads SYDVKM. Between the trimmed V and J ends, which lost 6 bases and 11 bases, there was a span of 7 bases. CDR3: CASRPGAFF. CDR3 bases: TGTGCCAGCAGGCCCGGGGCTTTCTTT.

V usage is TRBV12-3 or TRBV12-4 and J usage is TRBJ1-1, with D maybe TRBD1 (6 bases). This CDR3 region has 16 residues. V shed 5 bases and J shed 1 base, with 17 bases lying between them. CDR3 sequence reads: CASSPPGQKANTEAFF. CDR3 nucleotide sequence: TGTGCCAGCAGTCCACCGGGACAAAAGGCGAACACTGAAGCTTTCTTT.

This clonotype was observed at least ten times. The chain is built from TRBV7-9 and TRBJ1-6, with TRBD1 identical over 9 bases. This CDR3 spans 15 amino acids. Germline CDR1 SEHNR, CDR2 FQNEAQ (reference sequence). Trimming at V came to 5 bases and at J to 5 bases, leaving 4 bases not matched to a gene. CDR3: CASSPDRGNNSPLHF. CDR3 nucleotide sequence: TGTGCCAGCAGCCCGGACAGGGGTAATAATTCACCCCTCCACTTT. Supplemented by reference TRBV7-9 and TRBJ1-6, the full variable domain reads DTGVSQNPRHKITKRGQNVTFRCDPISEHNRLYWYRQTLGQGPEFLTYFQNEAQLEKSRLLSDRFSAERPKGSFSTLEIQRTEQGDSAMYLCASSPDRGNNSPLHFGNGTRLTVT.

This clonotype was counted ten times or more. The chain links TRBV9 to TRBJ2-6, with D unclear. The CDR3 extends over 16 amino acids. Germline V lookup: CDR1 SGDLS, CDR2 YYNGEE. Deletions cut 1 base from V and 2 bases from J, with 10 bases between. CDR3 nucleotides: TGTGCCAGCAGCGTAAGCCCCTCCCCTGGGGCCAACGTCCTGACTTTC. The encoded protein is CASSVSPSPGANVLTF.

This clonotype was picked up many times. This chain links TRBV14 with TRBJ2-3; D call uncertain. Germline values: CDR1 SGHDN, CDR2 FVKESK. V gave up 1 base and J gave up 7 bases, with 6 bases separating them. The CDR3 length is 12 residues. The chain's CDR3 is CASSQVQNTQYF. In nucleotides, the CDR3 is TGTGCCAGCAGCCAAGTCCAGAATACGCAGTATTTT. The variable domain in full, with the rest retrieved from reference TRBV14 and TRBJ2-3, is EAGVTQFPSHSVIEKGQTVTLRCDPISGHDNLYWYRRVMGKEIKFLLHFVKESKQDESGMPNNRFLAERTGGTYSTLKVQPAELEDSGVYFCASSQVQNTQYFGPGTRLTVL.

This clonotype showed up many times. The CDR3 protein is CASSFSDGYEQYF. CDR3 DNA: TGTGCCAGCAGTTTCTCTGACGGGTACGAGCAGTACTTC. The V and J genes are TRBV12-3 or TRBV12-4 and TRBJ2-7; D unresolved. The ends were cut back, 3 bases at V and 4 bases at J, with 10 bases in the middle. The CDR3 is 13 amino acids.

V is TRBV5-1 and J is TRBJ2-7; 11 bases are shared with TRBD2. Germline values: CDR1 SGHRS, CDR2 YFSETQ. V shed 3 bases and J 2 bases; nucleotides not matched to a gene: 4. This CDR3 is built from 15 residues. The CDR3 loop reads CASSSGGLAAYEQYF. In DNA form, the CDR3 reads TGCGCCAGCAGCTCTGGGGGACTAGCGGCCTACGAGCAGTACTTC.

The chain is built from TRBV5-1 and TRBJ2-5; 8 bases match TRBD1. The CDR3 is 16 amino acids. Germline V gene lookup returns CDR1 SGHRS and CDR2 YFSETQ. Trimming cost V 4 bases and J 1 base; bases outside gene matches: 9. The CDR3 nucleotides read TGCGCCAGCAGCCCCCGGACAGGGTTTATCCAAGAGACCCAGTACTTC. Amino acids: CASSPRTGFIQETQYF.

This clonotype was seen at least ten times. The rearrangement links TRBV4-1 to TRBJ2-7; tentative D call: TRBD1 (5 bases). CDR1 is MGHRA, CDR2 YSYEKL, per germline. Trimming left V 4 bases short and J 1 base short, with 11 bases between. The CDR3 covers 14 residues. The CDR3 is CASSLKGFSYEQYF. The CDR3 region has the DNA TGCGCCAGCAGCCTCAAGGGGTTTTCCTACGAGCAGTACTTC.

Ten or more counts support this clonotype. The chain uses TRBV29-1 and TRBJ2-7, with 11 positions matching TRBD2. The trim removed 4 bases at V and 5 bases at J, leaving 7 bases unmatched. There are 14 residues in the CDR3. The germline gives CDR1 SQVTM, CDR2 ANQGSEA. The DNA of the CDR3 is TGCAGCGTTGTAGTACTAGCGGGAGTGAACGAGCAGTACTTC. Its translation: CSVVVLAGVNEQYF.

Many counts were recorded for this clonotype. V and J are TRBV7-9 and TRBJ1-1; D not resolved. Germline CDR1 reads SEHNR; CDR2 reads FQNEAQ (reference sequence). The CDR3 has 13 residues. V was clipped by 4 bases and J by 3 bases, with 9 bases between them. The CDR3 nucleotides are TGTGCCAGCAGCTCTACGTCGGACACTGAAGCTTTCTTT. This codes for CASSSTSDTEAFF.

This clonotype was observed a handful of times. This chain joins TRBV11-2 and TRBJ2-1; D remains ambiguous. The V gene's germline CDR1 is SGHAT and CDR2 FQNNGV. V lost 0 bases, J lost 8 bases, and 5 bases lay in between. CDR3 length: 12 amino acids. CDR3 in amino acids: CASSLEGDEQFF. In DNA form, the CDR3 reads TGTGCCAGCAGCTTAGAGGGTGATGAGCAGTTCTTC.

This clonotype was seen only a few times. The chain employs TRBV4-1 and TRBJ2-7; D is perhaps TRBD1 (5 bases). The CDR3 spans 13 residues. Germline V gene data show CDR1 as MGHRA and CDR2 as YSYEKL. Trimming cost V 4 bases and J 3 bases, with 10 bases left between them. CDR3 nucleotides: TGCGCCAGCAGCCCAGGGTCGGGCTACGAGCAGTACTTC. This sequence encodes CASSPGSGYEQYF.

The V and J genes are TRBV27 and TRBJ1-3; D gene unclear. From germline, CDR1 is MNHEY and CDR2 SMNVEV (reference sequence). V was clipped by 3 bases and J by 7 bases, with 16 bases between them. The CDR3 sequence is 15 residues long. CDR3 sequence (DNA): TGTGCCAGCAGTTTTATCGAAGTCGGAGTCAACACCATATATTTT. Protein: CASSFIEVGVNTIYF.

This clonotype was seen at least ten times. This sequence joins TRBV29-1 and TRBJ1-2, with D uncertain. The CDR3 has 12 amino acids. Germline V gives CDR1 SQVTM, CDR2 ANQGSEA. V lost 6 bases and J lost 7, with 15 bases in between. CDR3 loop: CSVPEAGFGYTF. The CDR3 DNA sequence: TGCAGCGTGCCCGAGGCGGGTTTTGGCTACACCTTC. The full variable domain, completed using reference TRBV29-1 and TRBJ1-2, is SAVISQKPSRDICQRGTSLTIQCQVDSQVTMMFWYRQQPGQSLTLIATANQGSEATYESGFVIDKFPISRPNLTFSTLTVSNMSPEDSSIYLCSVPEAGFGYTFGSGTRLTVV.

This clonotype was counted a few times. The V and J genes are TRBV7-2 and TRBJ2-7; 7 bases align to TRBD1. The V and J ends lost 5 bases and 5 bases, in that order; junction bases with no gene match: 6. The CDR3 spans 13 residues. The germline V gene has CDR1 SGHTA and CDR2 FQGNSA. The DNA for the CDR3 is TGTGCCAGCAGCCGACAGGGTCCAGACGAGCAGTACTTC. Translating gives CASSRQGPDEQYF. Drawing the rest from reference TRBV7-2 and TRBJ2-7, the complete variable domain is GAGVSQSPSNKVTEKGKDVELRCDPISGHTALYWYRQSLGQGLEFLIYFQGNSAPDKSGLPSDRFSAERTGGSVSTLTIQRTQQEDSAVYLCASSRQGPDEQYFGPGTRLTVT.

This clonotype was counted ten times or more. The chain uses TRBV2 and TRBJ2-6; perhaps TRBD2 as D (6 bases). CDR3 length: 17 residues. Trimming cost V 10 bases and J 0 bases, with 19 bases left between them. The germline CDR1 and CDR2 sequences are SNHLY and FYNNEI. The CDR3 sequence: CATPSGTPSSGANVLTF. CDR3 bases: TGTGCCACCCCCTCCGGGACTCCCAGCTCTGGGGCCAACGTCCTGACTTTC.

This clonotype was counted only a few times. The chain uses TRBV11-2 and TRBJ2-7, with D perhaps being TRBD1 or TRBD2 (5 bases each). The CDR3 consists of 13 residues. The germline V and J ends were trimmed by 5 bases and 5 bases, with 13 bases remaining between them. Germline CDR1 is SGHAT and CDR2 is FQNNGV. The CDR3 protein is CASSRQRGNEQYF. CDR3 DNA: TGTGCCAGCAGCCGCCAGAGGGGTAACGAGCAGTACTTC.